One T cell receptor beta chain is described in this entry. The antigen is not known. The sample originates from a study of CD8 T cells in ankylosing spondylitis. Study observations and caveats: Disease-linked clones had a CD8+ phenotype and relatively low frequency in peripheral blood. According to the report, clones linked to the disease were significantly enriched in matched synovial fluid samples taken from ankylosing spondylitis patients.

Each CDR3 protein gets one entry after TCRdb re-called the 5' RACE reads with MiXCR. The sample has about 130,000 distinct CDR3 sequences, roughly 6.6% seen once. The sample comprised blood, either unsorted or a sorted T cell fraction (not recorded which). This TCR was sampled from a female donor with ankylosing spondylitis or in good health (not recorded which).

The CDR3 here is CASSPQGPTGGYTF. The CDR3 DNA sequence: TGTGCCAGCAGCCCCCAGGGTCCCACGGGGGGCTACACCTTC. This chain links TRBV7-2 with TRBJ1-2, with D possibly TRBD1 on 5 matching bases. The CDR3 runs 14 residues. Germline CDR1 is SGHTA and CDR2 is FQGNSA. V was trimmed by 5 bases and J by 8 bases, leaving 18 bases between them.